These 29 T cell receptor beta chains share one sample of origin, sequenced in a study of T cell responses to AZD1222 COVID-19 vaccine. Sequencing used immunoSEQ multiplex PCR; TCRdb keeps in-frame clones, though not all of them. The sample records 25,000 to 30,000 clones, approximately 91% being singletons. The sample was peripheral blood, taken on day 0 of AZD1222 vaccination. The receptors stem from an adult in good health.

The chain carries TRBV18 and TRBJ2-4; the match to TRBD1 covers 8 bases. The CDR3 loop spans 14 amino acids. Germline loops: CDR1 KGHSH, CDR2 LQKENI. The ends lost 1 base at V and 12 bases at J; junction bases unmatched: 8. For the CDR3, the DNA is TGTGCCAGCTCACCACTCGGGACAGGCCGCGATCAGTACTTC. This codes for CASSPLGTGRDQYF.

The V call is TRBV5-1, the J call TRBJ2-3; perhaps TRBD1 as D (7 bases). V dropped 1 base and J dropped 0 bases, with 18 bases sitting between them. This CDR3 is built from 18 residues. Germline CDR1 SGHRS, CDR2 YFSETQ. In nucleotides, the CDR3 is TGCGCCAGCAGCTTGTGGGGGGACAGTCTACTCAGCACAGATACGCAGTATTTT. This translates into CASSLWGDSLLSTDTQYF.

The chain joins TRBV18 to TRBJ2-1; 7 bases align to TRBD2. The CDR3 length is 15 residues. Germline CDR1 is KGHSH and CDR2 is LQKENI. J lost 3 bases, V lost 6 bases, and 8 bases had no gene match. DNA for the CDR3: TGTGCCAGCTCGTCTCCCGGGACTATCTACAATGAGCAGTTCTTC. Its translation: CASSSPGTIYNEQFF.

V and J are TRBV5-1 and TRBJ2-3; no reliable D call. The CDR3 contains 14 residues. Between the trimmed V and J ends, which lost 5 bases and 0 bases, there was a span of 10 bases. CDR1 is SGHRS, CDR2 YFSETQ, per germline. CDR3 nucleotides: TGCGCCAGCAGTCGCGACTTCAGCACAGATACGCAGTATTTT. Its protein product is CASSRDFSTDTQYF.

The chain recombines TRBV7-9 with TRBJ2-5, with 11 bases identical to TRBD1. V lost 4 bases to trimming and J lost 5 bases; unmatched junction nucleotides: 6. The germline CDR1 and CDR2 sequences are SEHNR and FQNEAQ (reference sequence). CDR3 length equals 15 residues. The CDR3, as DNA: TGTGCCAGCAGCTCGGACAGGGGGCGGGAGGAGACCCAGTACTTC. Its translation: CASSSDRGREETQYF.

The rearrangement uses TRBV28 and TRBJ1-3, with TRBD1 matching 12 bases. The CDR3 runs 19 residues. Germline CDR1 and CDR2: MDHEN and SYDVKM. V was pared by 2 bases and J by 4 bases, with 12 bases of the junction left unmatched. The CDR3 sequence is CASSLPGQGALQGGNTIYF. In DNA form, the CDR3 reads TGTGCCAGCAGTTTACCGGGACAGGGGGCACTCCAAGGGGGAAACACCATATATTTT. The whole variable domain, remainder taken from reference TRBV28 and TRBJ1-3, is DVKVTQSSRYLVKRTGEKVFLECVQDMDHENMFWYRQDPGLGLRLIYFSYDVKMKEKGDIPEGYSVSREKKERFSLILESASTNQTSMYLCASSLPGQGALQGGNTIYFGEGSWLTVV.

The CDR3 region is CASSISSTQYF. CDR3 DNA sequence: TGTGCCAGCAGCATATCCTCGACCCAGTACTTC. This chain links TRBV7-2 with TRBJ2-5; no firm D call. There are 11 residues in the CDR3. V was trimmed by 5 bases and J by 7 bases, leaving 8 bases between them. Germline lookup yields CDR1 SGHTA and CDR2 FQGNSA.

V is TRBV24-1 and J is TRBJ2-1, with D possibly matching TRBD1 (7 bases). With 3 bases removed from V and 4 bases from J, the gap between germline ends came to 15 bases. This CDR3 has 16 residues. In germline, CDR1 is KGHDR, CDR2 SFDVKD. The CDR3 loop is CATSDPTGEVYNEQFF. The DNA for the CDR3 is TGTGCCACCAGTGATCCAACAGGGGAGGTTTACAATGAGCAGTTCTTC.

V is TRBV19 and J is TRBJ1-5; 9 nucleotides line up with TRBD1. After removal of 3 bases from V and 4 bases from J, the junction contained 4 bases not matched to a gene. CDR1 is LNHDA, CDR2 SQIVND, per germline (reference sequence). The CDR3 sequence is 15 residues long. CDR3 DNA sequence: TGTGCCAGTAGTATGGGGACAGGGAATAATCAGCCCCAGCATTTT. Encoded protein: CASSMGTGNNQPQHF.

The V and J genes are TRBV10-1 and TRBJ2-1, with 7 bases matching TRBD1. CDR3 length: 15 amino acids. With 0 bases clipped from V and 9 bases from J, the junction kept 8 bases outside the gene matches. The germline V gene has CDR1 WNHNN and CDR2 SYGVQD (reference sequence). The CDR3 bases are TGCGCCAGCAGTGAGTCAATGGCAGGGGGTGGTGAGCAGTTCTTC. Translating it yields CASSESMAGGGEQFF.

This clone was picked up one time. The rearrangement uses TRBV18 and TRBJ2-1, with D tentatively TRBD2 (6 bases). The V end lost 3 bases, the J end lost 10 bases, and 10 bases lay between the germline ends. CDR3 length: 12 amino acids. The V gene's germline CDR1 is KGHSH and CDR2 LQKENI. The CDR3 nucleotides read TGTGCCAGCTCACCCGGGGGATGGGAGCAGTTCTTC. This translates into CASSPGGWEQFF.

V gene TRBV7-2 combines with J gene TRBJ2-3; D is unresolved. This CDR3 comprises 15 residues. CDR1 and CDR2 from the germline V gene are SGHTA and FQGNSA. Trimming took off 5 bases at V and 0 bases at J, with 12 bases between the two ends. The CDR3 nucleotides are TGTGCCAGCAGCCTGCTGCTAGAGAGCACAGATACGCAGTATTTT. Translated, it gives CASSLLLESTDTQYF.

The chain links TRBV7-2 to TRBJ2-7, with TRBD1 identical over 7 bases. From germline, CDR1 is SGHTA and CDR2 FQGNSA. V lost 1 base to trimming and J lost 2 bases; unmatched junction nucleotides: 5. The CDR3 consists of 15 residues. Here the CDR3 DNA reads TGTGCCAGCAGCTTAGAGGACAGGACCCCCTACGAGCAGTACTTC. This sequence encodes CASSLEDRTPYEQYF.

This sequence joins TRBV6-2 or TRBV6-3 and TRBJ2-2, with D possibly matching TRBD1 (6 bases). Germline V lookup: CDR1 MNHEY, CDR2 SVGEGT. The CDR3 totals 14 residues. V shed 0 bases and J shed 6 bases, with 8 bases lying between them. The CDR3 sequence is CASSYSSGAGELFF. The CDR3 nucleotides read TGTGCCAGCAGTTACTCATCAGGGGCCGGGGAGCTGTTTTTT.

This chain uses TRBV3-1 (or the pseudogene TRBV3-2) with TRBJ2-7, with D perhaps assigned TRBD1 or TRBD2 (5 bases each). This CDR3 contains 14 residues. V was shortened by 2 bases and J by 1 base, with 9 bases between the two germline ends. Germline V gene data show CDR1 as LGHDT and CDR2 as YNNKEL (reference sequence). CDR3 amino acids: CASSQMGESYEQYF. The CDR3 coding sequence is TGTGCCAGCAGCCAAATGGGGGAGTCCTACGAGCAGTACTTC.

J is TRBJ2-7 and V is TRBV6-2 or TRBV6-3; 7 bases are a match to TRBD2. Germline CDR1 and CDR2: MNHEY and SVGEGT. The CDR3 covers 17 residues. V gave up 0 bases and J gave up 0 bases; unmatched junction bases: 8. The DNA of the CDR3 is TGTGCCAGCAGTTACTCGACTAGCTCAGCTAGCTCCTACGAGCAGTACTTC. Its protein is CASSYSTSSASSYEQYF.

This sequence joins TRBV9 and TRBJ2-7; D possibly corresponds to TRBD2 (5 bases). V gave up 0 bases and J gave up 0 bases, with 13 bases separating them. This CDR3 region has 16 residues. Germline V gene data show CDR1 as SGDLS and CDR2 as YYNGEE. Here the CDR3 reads CASSVAPSSGSYEQYF. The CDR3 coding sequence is TGTGCCAGCAGCGTAGCGCCTAGCTCCGGCTCCTACGAGCAGTACTTC.

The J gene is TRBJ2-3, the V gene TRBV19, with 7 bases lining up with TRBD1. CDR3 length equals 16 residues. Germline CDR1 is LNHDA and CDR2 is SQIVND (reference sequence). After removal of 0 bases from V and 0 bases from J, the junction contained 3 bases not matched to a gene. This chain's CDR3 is CASSIDQTGSTDTQYF. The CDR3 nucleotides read TGTGCCAGTAGTATAGATCAGACAGGGAGCACAGATACGCAGTATTTT.

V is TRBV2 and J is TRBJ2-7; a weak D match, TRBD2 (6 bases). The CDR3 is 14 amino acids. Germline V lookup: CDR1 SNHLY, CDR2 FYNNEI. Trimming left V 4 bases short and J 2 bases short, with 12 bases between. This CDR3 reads CASSGRERPYEQYF. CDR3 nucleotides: TGTGCCAGCAGTGGGAGGGAGCGCCCCTACGAGCAGTACTTC. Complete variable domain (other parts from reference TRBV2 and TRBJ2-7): EPEVTQTPSHQVTQMGQEVILRCVPISNHLYFYWYRQILGQKVEFLVSFYNNEISEKSEIFDDQFSVERPDGSNFTLKIRSTKLEDSAMYFCASSGRERPYEQYFGPGTRLTVT.

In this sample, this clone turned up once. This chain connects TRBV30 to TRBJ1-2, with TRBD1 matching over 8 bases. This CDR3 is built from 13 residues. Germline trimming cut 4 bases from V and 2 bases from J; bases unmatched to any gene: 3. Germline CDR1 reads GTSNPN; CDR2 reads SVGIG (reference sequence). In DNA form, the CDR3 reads TGTGCCTGGACGGGACAGGCAAACTATGGCTACACCTTC. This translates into CAWTGQANYGYTF.

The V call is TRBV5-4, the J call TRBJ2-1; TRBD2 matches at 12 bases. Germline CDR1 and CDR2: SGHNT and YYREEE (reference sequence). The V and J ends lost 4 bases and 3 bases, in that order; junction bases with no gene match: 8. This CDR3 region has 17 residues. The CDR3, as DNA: TGTGCCAGCAGCAGACGGACTAGCGGGGCACTCTACAATGAGCAGTTCTTC. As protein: CASSRRTSGALYNEQFF.

The CDR3 here is CASSRDGWNTEAFF. In DNA, the CDR3 is TGTGCCAGCAGTAGGGACGGATGGAACACTGAAGCTTTCTTT. The chain couples TRBV2 to TRBJ1-1, with a weak D call TRBD1 (5 bases). Germline V gene sequence: CDR1 SNHLY, CDR2 FYNNEI. V was trimmed by 5 bases and J by 1 base, leaving 11 bases between them. This CDR3 comprises 14 residues. The full variable domain, completed using reference TRBV2 and TRBJ1-1, is EPEVTQTPSHQVTQMGQEVILRCVPISNHLYFYWYRQILGQKVEFLVSFYNNEISEKSEIFDDQFSVERPDGSNFTLKIRSTKLEDSAMYFCASSRDGWNTEAFFGQGTRLTVV.

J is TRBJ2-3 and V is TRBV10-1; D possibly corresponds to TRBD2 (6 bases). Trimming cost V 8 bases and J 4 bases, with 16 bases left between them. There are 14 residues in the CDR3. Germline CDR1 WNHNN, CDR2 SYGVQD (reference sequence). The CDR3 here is CASGESGGSDTQYF. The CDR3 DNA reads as TGCGCCAGCGGAGAGTCCGGGGGTTCAGATACGCAGTATTTT.

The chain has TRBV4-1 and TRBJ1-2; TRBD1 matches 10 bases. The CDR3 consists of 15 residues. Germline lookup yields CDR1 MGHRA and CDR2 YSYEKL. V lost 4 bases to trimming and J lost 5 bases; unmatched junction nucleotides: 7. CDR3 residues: CASSLRTGGVYGYTF. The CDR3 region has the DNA TGCGCCAGCAGCCTCCGGACAGGGGGGGTTTATGGCTACACCTTC.

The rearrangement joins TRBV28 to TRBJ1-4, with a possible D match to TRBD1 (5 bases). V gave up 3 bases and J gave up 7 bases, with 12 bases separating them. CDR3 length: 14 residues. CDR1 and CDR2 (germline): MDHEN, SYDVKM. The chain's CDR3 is CASSLLQGAEKLFF. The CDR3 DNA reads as TGTGCCAGCAGTTTGTTGCAGGGAGCTGAAAAACTGTTTTTT.

The CDR3: CAWSVGQTRGIQYF. CDR3 in DNA: TGTGCCTGGAGTGTCGGCCAAACCAGAGGCATTCAGTACTTC. This chain connects TRBV30 to TRBJ2-4; D unresolved. Per the germline V gene, CDR1 is GTSNPN and CDR2 is SVGIG (reference sequence). The ends were cut back, 0 bases at V and 9 bases at J, with 15 bases in the middle. The CDR3 covers 14 residues.

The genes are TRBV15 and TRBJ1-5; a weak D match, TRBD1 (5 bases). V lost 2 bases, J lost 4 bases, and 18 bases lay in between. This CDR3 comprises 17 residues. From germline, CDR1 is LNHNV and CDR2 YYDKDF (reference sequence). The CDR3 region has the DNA TGTGCCACCAGCAGACTCTCGGGGGGACGGGAGAATCAGCCCCAGCATTTT. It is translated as CATSRLSGGRENQPQHF. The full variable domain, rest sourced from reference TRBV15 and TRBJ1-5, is DAMVIQNPRYQVTQFGKPVTLSCSQTLNHNVMYWYQQKSSQAPKLLFHYYDKDFNNEADTPDNFQSRRPNTSFCFLDIRSPGLGDTAMYLCATSRLSGGRENQPQHFGDGTRLSIL.

This CDR3 reads CASSRSGTIQFF. In DNA form, the CDR3 reads TGTGCCAGCAGCCGCTCGGGGACAATACAGTTCTTC. The chain has TRBV7-8 and TRBJ2-1; weak D call: TRBD1 (6 bases). The V gene's germline CDR1 is SGHVS and CDR2 FQNEAQ. The V end was cut by 5 bases, the J end by 13 bases, with 15 bases between. CDR3 length: 12 amino acids.

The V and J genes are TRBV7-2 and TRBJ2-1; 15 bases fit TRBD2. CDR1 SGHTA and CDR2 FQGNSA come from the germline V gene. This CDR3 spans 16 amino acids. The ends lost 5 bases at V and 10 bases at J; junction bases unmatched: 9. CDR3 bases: TGTGCCAGCAGCCCACTGGGACTAGCGGGAGGTAGAGAGCAGTTCTTC. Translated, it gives CASSPLGLAGGREQFF.